This entry concerns a single T cell receptor (beta chain). What antigen it recognizes has not been identified. The input lacks base qualities; no much larger clone sits a single base away. The germline ends are 23 bases apart after V is trimmed by 6 bases and J by 11 bases. The CDR3 goes from the cysteine to the phenylalanine over 15 residues. The CDR3 DNA has 45 bases and is translated from base 1. The germline V gene (reference sequence) specifies MNHEY as CDR1 and SMNVEV as CDR2. For the CD8 naive samples, CD45RO-negative cells were positively selected for CCR7, yielding a CD45RA+CCR7+ population from which TemRA cells were excluded. Healthy HIV-negative adults with no recently reported acute infections or vaccinations were included as donors. Every donor was a Caucasian adult residing in Nashville, Tennessee, USA. Blood was obtained by leukapheresis, after which PBMCs were separated by Ficoll-Histopaque density gradient centrifugation and cryopreserved in liquid nitrogen vapor phase. Analytical flow cytometry was used to check the purity and quantity of each magnetically sorted T cell population. Genomic DNA was isolated from each sorted fraction and quantified by UV absorbance on a Nanodrop 2000c.

The data were taken from a study of shared clonotypes between healthy human individuals (dated by TCRdb to about 2020). In the study overall: A couple of women and three men aged 18 to 49 years were included in the cohort. For each donor, CD4 naive and CD4 memory were each given three plates, CD8 naive was given two plates, and CD8 memory was given one plate. To estimate repertoire size and how much clonotypes are shared between individuals, the study performed deep sequencing of blood TCR repertoires from roughly five healthy adults. To increase sequencing depth and limit assay-specific biases, TCR repertoire library preparation and sequencing were carried out by different laboratories using diverse techniques. Leukapheresis yielded between about 0.85 and 10 billion PBMCs per donor.

Overall study outcomes, separate from this receptor: Sampling was restricted to blood, and TCR repertoires in tissues likely differ from the TCR repertoires found in blood. Larger estimated clonotype richness was generally found for naive subsets than for memory subsets. Around 5% of naive CD4, approximately 3.7% of naive CD8, around 2.3% of memory CD4, and less than 0.45% of memory CD8 clonotypes were shared across several donors. Compared with non-shared clonotypes, clonotypes shared by all four sorted-subset donors had higher generation probabilities. Based on pairwise subsampling, the degree of clonotype sharing among donors was expected to be affected by sequencing depth. The genetic and exposure-history diversity represented was limited by the small number of donors. Rarefaction of sorted-subset datasets indicated incomplete sequencing despite the large sequencing depth.

TCR CDR3 regions were amplified from genomic DNA by multiplex PCR using the deep immunoSEQ assay. Genomic DNA extracted from each cell subset was distributed evenly over all wells of several immunoSEQ 96-well plates, and each plate served as one replicate. For sorted subsets, about 200 ng genomic DNA, equal to 25,000 to 35,000 T cell genomes, was loaded into each replicate PCR. The purified libraries were quantified using a Qubit 3.0 fluorometer, sized with a Bioanalyzer 2100, and then quantified again using the KAPA Library Quantification kit. Every immunoSEQ 96-well plate was sequenced on a dedicated single-read 150-cycle Illumina NextSeq 550 flow cell. As for the original processing: Because only junctional sequences without quality scores were contained in the immunoSEQ output, filtering matching that applied to full-length reads could not be performed. To assign V/J genes and CDR3, sequences were annotated against IMGT germline references using PyIR, a Python wrapper for IgBLAST v1.9. Reads were filtered out if the reads had weak V/J assignments (E-value above 1e-6), no CDR3, stop codons, out-of-frame junctions, or ambiguous translated residues. A V3J clonotype was defined by an identical inferred V gene, J gene, and CDR3 amino acid sequence. To compute the percentage overlap between repertoires, the number of shared unique clonotypes was divided by the size of the smaller repertoire. Repertoire richness was assessed with RTK rarefaction, the Chao1 estimator, and Recon v2.1 estimates of unobserved clonotypes. Generation probabilities for all TCRbeta clonotypes obtained by the gDNA method from a handful of donors were computed using OLGA. This immuneACCESS table, as held by TCRdb, lists in-frame sequences with V and J called but not all clones. Of the missing ones, under half trace to an unresolved V gene in checked studies; the others have no known cause. V, J and clone size are those of that table, while D and trimming were read from the DNA. Present in this sample are roughly 590,000 clones, nearly 97% of which were seen just once. The ten most abundant clones make up 0.11% of the sample.

The sequence links TRBV27 to TRBJ1-5, with the D gene not clear enough to name. The clonotype was recovered from a woman aged 30 to 39 in good health. Input material: naive CD8+ T cells sorted from blood. According to the study, the label for this sample's cell subset or site signals: CD45RA+CCR7+. Read as DNA, the sequence is TGTGCCAGCAGATACCCAGATGAGATCCGACTTGCCCAGCATTTT. The encoded protein is CASRYPDEIRLAQHF.